This T cell receptor beta chain is from a study of T cell clones after liver transplantation. The CDR3 spans 14 residues. Germline V CDR1 and CDR2: MDHEN, SYDVKM. Trimming shortened V by 2 bases and J by 0 bases, and 7 bases separated the two germline ends. Assay used: immunoSEQ multiplex PCR; TCRdb lists only in-frame clones, some missing. Among 68,000 or so clones listed, roughly 92% were seen once. V is TRBV28 and J is TRBJ1-1; D call uncertain. The TCR originated in a human patient who received a liver transplant. Some T cells may be provided by the graft donor. This specimen consisted of CD4+ T cells from blood, obtained less than 27 months after liver transplant. The CDR3 sequence is CASSLKGLNTEAFF. CDR3 nucleotides: TGTGCCAGCAGTTTAAAGGGTTTGAACACTGAAGCTTTCTTT.